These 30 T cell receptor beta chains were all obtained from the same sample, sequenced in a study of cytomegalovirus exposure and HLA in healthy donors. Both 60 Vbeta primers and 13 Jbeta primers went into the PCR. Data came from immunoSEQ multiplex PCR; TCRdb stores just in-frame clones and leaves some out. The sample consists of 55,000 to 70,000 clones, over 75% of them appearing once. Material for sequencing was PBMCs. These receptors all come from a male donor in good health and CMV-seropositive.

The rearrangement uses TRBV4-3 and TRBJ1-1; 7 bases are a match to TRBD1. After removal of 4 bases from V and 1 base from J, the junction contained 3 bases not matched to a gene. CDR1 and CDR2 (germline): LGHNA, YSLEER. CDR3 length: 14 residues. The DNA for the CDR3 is TGCGCCAGCAGCCCGGGGACAGAGAACACTGAAGCTTTCTTT. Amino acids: CASSPGTENTEAFF.

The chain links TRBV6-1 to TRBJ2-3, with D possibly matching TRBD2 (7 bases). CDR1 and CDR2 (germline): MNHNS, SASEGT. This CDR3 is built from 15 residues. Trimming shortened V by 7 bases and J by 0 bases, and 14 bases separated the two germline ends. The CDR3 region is CASTLGGLSTDTQYF. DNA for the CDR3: TGTGCCAGCACCCTGGGGGGGCTTAGCACAGATACGCAGTATTTT.

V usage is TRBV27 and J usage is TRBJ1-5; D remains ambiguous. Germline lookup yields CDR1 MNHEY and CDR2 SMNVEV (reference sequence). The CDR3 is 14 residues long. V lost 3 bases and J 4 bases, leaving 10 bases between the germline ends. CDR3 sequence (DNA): TGTGCCAGCAGTTTTTTCGGGGAAAATCAGCCCCAGCATTTT. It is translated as CASSFFGENQPQHF.

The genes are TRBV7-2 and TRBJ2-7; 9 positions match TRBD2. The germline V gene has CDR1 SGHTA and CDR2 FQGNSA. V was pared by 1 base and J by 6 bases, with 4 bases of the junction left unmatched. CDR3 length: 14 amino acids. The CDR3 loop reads CASSLGGGAGEQYF. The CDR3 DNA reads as TGTGCCAGCAGCTTAGGCGGGGGGGCTGGCGAGCAGTACTTC.

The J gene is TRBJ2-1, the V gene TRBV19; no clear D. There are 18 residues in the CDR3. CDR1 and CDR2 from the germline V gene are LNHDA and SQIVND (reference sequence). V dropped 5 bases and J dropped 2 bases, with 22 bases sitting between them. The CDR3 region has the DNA TGTGCCAGTAGTCTCCAGGATCTCCGGCGTCGCCCCTACAATGAGCAGTTCTTC. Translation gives CASSLQDLRRRPYNEQFF.

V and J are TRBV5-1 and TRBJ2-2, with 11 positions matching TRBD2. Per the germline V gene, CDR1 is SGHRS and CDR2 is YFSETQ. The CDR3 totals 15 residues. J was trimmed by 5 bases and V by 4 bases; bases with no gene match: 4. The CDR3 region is CASSKGLAATGELFF. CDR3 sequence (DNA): TGCGCCAGCAGCAAGGGACTAGCGGCTACCGGGGAGCTGTTTTTT.

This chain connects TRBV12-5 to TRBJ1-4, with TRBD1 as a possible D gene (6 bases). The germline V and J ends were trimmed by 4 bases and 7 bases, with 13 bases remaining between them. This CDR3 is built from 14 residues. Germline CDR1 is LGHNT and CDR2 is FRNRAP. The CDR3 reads CASGSTGSSEKLFF. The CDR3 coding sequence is TGTGCTAGTGGTTCGACAGGATCTTCTGAAAAACTGTTTTTT.

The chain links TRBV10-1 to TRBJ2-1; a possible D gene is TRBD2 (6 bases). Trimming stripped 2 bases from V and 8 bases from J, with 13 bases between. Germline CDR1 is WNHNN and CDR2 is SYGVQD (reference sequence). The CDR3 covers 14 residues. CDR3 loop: CASSEPTRVYEQFF. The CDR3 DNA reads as TGCGCCAGCAGTGAGCCGACTAGAGTCTATGAGCAGTTCTTC.

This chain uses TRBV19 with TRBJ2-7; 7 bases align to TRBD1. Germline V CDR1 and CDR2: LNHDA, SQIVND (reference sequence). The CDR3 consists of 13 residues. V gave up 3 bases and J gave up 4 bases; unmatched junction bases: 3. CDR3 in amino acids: CASSIRQGYEQYF. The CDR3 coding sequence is TGTGCCAGTAGTATCCGACAGGGTTACGAGCAGTACTTC.

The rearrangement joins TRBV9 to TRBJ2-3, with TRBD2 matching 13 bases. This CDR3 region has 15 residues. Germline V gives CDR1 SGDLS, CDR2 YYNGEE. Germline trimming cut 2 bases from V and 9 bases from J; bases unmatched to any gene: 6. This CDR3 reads CASSVGTSGGATQYF. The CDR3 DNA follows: TGTGCCAGCAGCGTTGGCACTAGCGGGGGGGCCACGCAGTATTTT.

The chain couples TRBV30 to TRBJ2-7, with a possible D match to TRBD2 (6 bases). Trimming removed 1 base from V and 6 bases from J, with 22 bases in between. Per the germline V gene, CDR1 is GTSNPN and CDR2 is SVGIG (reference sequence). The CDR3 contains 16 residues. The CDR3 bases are TGTGCCTGGAGTGACCCCGGGACGGAGGGATGGGGCGAGCAGTACTTC. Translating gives CAWSDPGTEGWGEQYF.

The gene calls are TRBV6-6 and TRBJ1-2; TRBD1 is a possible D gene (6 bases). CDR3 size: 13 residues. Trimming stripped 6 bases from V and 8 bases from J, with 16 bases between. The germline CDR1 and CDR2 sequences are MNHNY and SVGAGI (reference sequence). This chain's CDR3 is CASRASQGLGYTF. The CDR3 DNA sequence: TGTGCCAGCAGAGCCTCACAGGGTTTGGGCTACACCTTC.

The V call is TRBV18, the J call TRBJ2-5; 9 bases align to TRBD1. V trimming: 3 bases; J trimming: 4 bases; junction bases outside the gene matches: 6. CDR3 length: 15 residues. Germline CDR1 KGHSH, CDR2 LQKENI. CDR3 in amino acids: CASSPTQGAGETQYF. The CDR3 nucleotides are TGTGCCAGCTCACCTACACAGGGGGCAGGAGAGACCCAGTACTTC.

The CDR3, as DNA: TGTGCCAGCAGCCCAAGCGGGGGGCGCTCCTACGAGCAGTACTTC. This codes for CASSPSGGRSYEQYF. The J gene is TRBJ2-7, the V gene TRBV5-4; 9 bases are shared with TRBD2. The CDR3 loop spans 15 amino acids. V dropped 4 bases and J dropped 0; count of bases not matched to a gene: 5. Per the germline V gene, CDR1 is SGHNT and CDR2 is YYREEE (reference sequence).

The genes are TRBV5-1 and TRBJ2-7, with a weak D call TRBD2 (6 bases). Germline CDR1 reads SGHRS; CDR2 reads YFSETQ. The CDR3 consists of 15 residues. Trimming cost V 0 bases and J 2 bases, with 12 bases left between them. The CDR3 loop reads CASSLAAGQTYEQYF. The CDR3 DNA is TGCGCCAGCAGCTTGGCAGCGGGCCAGACCTACGAGCAGTACTTC. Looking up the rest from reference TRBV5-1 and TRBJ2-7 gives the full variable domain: KAGVTQTPRYLIKTRGQQVTLSCSPISGHRSVSWYQQTPGQGLQFLFEYFSETQRNKGNFPGRFSGRQFSNSRSEMNVSTLELGDSALYLCASSLAAGQTYEQYFGPGTRLTVT.

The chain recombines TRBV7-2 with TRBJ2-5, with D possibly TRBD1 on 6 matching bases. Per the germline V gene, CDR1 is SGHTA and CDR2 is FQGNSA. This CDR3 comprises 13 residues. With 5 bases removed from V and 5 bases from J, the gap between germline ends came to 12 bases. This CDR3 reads CASSLYRVETQYF. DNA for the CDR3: TGTGCCAGCAGCCTATACAGGGTCGAGACCCAGTACTTC.

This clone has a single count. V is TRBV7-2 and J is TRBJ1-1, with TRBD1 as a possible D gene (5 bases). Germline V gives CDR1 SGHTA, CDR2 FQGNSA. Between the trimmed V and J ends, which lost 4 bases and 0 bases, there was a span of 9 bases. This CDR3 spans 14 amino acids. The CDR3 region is CASSSAGLNTEAFF. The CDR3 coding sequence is TGTGCCAGCAGCTCGGCAGGGCTGAACACTGAAGCTTTCTTT.

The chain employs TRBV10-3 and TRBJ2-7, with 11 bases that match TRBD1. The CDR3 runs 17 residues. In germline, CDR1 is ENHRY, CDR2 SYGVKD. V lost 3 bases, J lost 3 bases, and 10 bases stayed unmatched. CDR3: CAISDFGGTGGHYEQYF. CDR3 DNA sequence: TGTGCCATCAGTGACTTCGGTGGGACAGGGGGACACTACGAGCAGTACTTC.

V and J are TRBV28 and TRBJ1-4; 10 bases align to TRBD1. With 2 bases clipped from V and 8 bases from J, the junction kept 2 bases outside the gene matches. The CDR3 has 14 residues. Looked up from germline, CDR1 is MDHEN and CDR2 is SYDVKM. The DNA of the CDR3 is TGTGCCAGCAGTTTACCGGACAGGGGGGAAAAACTGTTTTTT. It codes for CASSLPDRGEKLFF.

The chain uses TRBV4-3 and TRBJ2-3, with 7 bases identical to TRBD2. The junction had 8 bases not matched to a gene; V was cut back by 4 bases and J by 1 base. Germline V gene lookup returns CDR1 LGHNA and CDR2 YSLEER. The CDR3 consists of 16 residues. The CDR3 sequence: CASSPLGSGGTDTQYF. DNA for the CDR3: TGCGCCAGCAGCCCTCTCGGGAGCGGGGGCACAGATACGCAGTATTTT.

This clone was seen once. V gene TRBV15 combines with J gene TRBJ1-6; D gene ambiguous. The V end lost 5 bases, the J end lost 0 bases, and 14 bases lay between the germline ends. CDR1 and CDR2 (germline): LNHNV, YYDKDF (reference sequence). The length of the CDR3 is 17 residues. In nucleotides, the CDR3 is TGTGCCACCAGCTGGGCCGGGGAGAGCTCCTATAATTCACCCCTCCACTTT. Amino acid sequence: CATSWAGESSYNSPLHF.

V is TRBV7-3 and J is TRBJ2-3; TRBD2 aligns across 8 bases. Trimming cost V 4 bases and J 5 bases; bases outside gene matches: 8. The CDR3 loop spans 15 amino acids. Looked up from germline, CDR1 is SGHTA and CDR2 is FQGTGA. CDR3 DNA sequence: TGTGCCAGCAGCTCGACCGGGACTAGAGGAGATACGCAGTATTTT. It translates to CASSSTGTRGDTQYF.

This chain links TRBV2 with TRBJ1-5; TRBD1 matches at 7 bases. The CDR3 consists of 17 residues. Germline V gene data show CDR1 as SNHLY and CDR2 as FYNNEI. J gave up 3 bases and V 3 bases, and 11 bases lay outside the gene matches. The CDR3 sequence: CASSERQGVIVNQPQHF. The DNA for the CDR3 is TGTGCCAGCAGTGAGAGGCAGGGGGTGATAGTCAATCAGCCCCAGCATTTT. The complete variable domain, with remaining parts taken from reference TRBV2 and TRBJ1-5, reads EPEVTQTPSHQVTQMGQEVILRCVPISNHLYFYWYRQILGQKVEFLVSFYNNEISEKSEIFDDQFSVERPDGSNFTLKIRSTKLEDSAMYFCASSERQGVIVNQPQHFGDGTRLSIL.

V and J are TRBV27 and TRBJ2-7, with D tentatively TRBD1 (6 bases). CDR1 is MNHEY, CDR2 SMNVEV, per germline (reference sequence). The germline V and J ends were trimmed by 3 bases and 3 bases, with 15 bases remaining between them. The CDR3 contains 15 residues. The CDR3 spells CASSFTPGAGYEQYF. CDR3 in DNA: TGTGCCAGCAGTTTCACTCCAGGGGCGGGCTACGAGCAGTACTTC.

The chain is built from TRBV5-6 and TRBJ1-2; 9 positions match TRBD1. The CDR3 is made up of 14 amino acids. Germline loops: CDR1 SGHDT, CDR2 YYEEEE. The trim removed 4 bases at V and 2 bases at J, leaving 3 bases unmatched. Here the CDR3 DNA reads TGTGCCAGCAGCGGTGACAGGGGGAACTATGGCTACACCTTC. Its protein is CASSGDRGNYGYTF.

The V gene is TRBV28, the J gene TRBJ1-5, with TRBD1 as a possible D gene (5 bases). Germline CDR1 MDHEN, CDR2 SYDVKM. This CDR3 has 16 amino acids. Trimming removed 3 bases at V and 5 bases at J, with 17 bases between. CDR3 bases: TGTGCCAGCAGTTTTTCATGGACAAAAAATTATCAGCCCCAGCATTTT. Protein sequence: CASSFSWTKNYQPQHF.

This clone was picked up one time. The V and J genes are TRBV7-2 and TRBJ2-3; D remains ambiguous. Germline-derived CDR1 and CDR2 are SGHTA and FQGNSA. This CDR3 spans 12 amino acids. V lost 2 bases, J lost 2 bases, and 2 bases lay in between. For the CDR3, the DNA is TGTGCCAGCAGCTTATACACAGATACGCAGTATTTT. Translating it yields CASSLYTDTQYF. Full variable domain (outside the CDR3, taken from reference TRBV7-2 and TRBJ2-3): GAGVSQSPSNKVTEKGKDVELRCDPISGHTALYWYRQSLGQGLEFLIYFQGNSAPDKSGLPSDRFSAERTGGSVSTLTIQRTQQEDSAVYLCASSLYTDTQYFGPGTRLTVL.

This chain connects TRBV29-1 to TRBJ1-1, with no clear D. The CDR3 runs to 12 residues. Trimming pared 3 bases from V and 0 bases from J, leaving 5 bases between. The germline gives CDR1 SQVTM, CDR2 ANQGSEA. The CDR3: CSVDGLNTEAFF. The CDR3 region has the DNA TGCAGCGTTGATGGGCTGAACACTGAAGCTTTCTTT. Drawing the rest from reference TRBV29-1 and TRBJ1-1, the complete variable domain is SAVISQKPSRDICQRGTSLTIQCQVDSQVTMMFWYRQQPGQSLTLIATANQGSEATYESGFVIDKFPISRPNLTFSTLTVSNMSPEDSSIYLCSVDGLNTEAFFGQGTRLTVV.

The CDR3 reads CASSRGAGGPYEQYF. DNA of the CDR3: TGTGCCAGCAGCCGGGGAGCGGGGGGGCCCTACGAGCAGTACTTC. The V call is TRBV4-2, the J call TRBJ2-7; TRBD2 matches 10 bases. CDR3 length equals 15 residues. Germline CDR1 and CDR2: LGHNA and YNFKEQ. The V gene end was trimmed by 4 bases and the J gene end by 2 bases; junction bases not matched to a gene: 5.

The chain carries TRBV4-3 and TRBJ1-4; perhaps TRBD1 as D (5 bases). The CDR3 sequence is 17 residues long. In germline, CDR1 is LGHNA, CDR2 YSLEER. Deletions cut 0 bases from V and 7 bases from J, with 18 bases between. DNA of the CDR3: TGCGCCAGCAGCCAAGATCGTCGCCGGGACTACGGTGAAAAACTGTTTTTT. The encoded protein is CASSQDRRRDYGEKLFF.